The clone carrying this T cell receptor (beta chain) was detected once. This sample is drawn from a study of blood T cell repertoires in COVID-19. This CDR3 region has 12 residues. Germline lookup yields CDR1 LNHDA and CDR2 SQIVND (reference sequence). The V and J ends lost 5 bases and 4 bases respectively, with 8 bases between them. Source study methods: Cell counts per sample came from amplifying reference gene primers. TCRdb's table, derived via immunoSEQ multiplex PCR, lists solely in-frame clones and lacks some. That table furnishes V, J and clone size, whereas the DNA furnished D and trimming. The repertoire consists of fewer than 300,000 clones, with about 85% occurring once and the leading ten covering about 2.5%.

The chain carries TRBV19 and TRBJ1-2, with D unclear. The clonotype comes from a woman in her forties or fifties who had recovered from COVID-19. Sequenced material: PBMCs or T cells enriched from blood (not recorded which). The CDR3 DNA is TGTGCCAGTAGTCAGCGTCTCTATGGCTACACCTTC. Translating gives CASSQRLYGYTF.